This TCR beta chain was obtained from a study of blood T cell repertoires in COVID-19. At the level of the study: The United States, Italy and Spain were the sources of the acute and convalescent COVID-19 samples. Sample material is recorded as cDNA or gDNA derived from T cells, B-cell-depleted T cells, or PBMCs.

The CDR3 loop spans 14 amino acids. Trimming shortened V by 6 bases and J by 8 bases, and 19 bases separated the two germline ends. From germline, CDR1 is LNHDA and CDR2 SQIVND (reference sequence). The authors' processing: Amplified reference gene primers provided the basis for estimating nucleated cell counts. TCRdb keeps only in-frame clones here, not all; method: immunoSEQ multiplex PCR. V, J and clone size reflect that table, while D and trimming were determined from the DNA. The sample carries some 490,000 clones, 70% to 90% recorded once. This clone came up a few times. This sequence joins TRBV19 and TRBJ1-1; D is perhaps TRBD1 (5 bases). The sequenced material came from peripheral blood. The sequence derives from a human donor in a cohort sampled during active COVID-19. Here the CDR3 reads CASSPGRGEGEAFF. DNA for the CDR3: TGTGCCAGTAGCCCCGGGAGAGGGGAGGGAGAAGCTTTCTTT.